This T cell receptor (beta chain) was profiled in a study of T cell responses to AZD1222 COVID-19 vaccine. Overall study findings and caveats: Nearly half of spike-specific TCRs reportedly target variant regions that are unmutated in the B.1.351 and B.1.1.7 variants. Once two AZD1222 doses were given, Spike-specific TCR breadth and depth went up.

Assay: immunoSEQ multiplex PCR; the TCRdb copy retains only in-frame clones and omits some. The sample shows some 150,000 clones, approximately 78% of them seen only once. In regard to this clone: Its antigen is not identified.

Specimen: peripheral blood, collected on day 0 of MenACWY control vaccination. This clonotype originated in an adult in good health.

The CDR3 DNA sequence: TGCAGCGTTGAAGAAGACAGAAACACCATATATTTT. It is translated as CSVEEDRNTIYF. The chain has TRBV29-1 and TRBJ1-3; D gene uncertain. V lost 0 bases and J 5 bases, leaving 5 bases between the germline ends. CDR3 length equals 12 residues. Germline values: CDR1 SQVTM, CDR2 ANQGSEA.